This T cell receptor beta chain was captured by sequencing in a study of CD8+CD57+ T cells in acquired aplastic anemia. Study context: Sorted cells (CD4+ and CD8+) yielded DNA amounts that averaged approximately 3 ug.

Patients chosen for sequencing had CD8+CD57+ cells that had expanded, as shown by flow cytometry. Every one of the patients had aplastic anemia (severe, acquired). In the case of this clonotype: The antigen remains undetermined.

Whole-study findings and limits: Sharing between patients and controls was observed for some 27 CD8+ CDR3 sequences.

The germline gives CDR1 DFQATT, CDR2 SNEGSKA (reference sequence). The CDR3 spans 17 residues. With 0 bases removed from V and 3 bases from J, the gap between germline ends came to 18 bases. TCR beta VDJ combinations and CDR3 sequences were profiled from genomic DNA. From the reads, TCRdb called clonotypes with MiXCR, one entry per CDR3 protein. The sample lists about 40,000 distinct CDR3 sequences; about 60% were seen once. The chain is built from TRBV20-1 and TRBJ2-1; no clear D gene. The sequence was collected from a human donor with aplastic anemia. The source material was sorted CD4+, CD8+, or CD8+CD57+ T cells (not recorded which) from PBMCs. The DNA of the CDR3 is TGCAGTGCTAGAGACCGACGAAACCCTTCAGACTACAATGAGCAGTTCTTC. As protein: CSARDRRNPSDYNEQFF.